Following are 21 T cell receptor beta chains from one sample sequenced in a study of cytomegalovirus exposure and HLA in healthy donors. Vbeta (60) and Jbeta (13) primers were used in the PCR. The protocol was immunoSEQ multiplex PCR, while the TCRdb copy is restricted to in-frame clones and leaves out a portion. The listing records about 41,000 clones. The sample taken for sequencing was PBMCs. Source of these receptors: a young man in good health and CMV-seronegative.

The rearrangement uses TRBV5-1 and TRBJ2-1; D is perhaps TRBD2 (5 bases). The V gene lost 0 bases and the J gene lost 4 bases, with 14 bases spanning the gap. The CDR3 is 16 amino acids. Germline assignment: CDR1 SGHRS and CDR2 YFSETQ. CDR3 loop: CASSLAGNSVYNEQFF. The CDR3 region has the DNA TGCGCCAGCAGCTTGGCCGGGAATTCGGTGTACAATGAGCAGTTCTTC.

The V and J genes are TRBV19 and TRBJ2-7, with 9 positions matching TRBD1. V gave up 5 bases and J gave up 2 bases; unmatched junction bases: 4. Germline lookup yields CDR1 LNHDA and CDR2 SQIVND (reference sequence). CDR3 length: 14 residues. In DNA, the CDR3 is TGTGCCAGTAGTCCTGGACAGGGGCCCTACGAGCAGTACTTC. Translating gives CASSPGQGPYEQYF.

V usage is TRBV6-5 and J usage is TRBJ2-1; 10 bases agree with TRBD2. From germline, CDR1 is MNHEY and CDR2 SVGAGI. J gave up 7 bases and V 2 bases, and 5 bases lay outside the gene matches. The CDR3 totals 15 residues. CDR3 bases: TGTGCCAGCAGTTACGTAGCGGGAGGAGGGAATGAGCAGTTCTTC. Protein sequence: CASSYVAGGGNEQFF.

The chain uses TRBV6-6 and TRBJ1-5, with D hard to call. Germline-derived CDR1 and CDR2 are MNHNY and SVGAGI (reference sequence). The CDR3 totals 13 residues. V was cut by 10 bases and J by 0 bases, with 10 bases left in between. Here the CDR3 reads CATISRSNQPQHF. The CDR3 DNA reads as TGTGCCACCATTAGTCGTAGCAATCAGCCCCAGCATTTT.

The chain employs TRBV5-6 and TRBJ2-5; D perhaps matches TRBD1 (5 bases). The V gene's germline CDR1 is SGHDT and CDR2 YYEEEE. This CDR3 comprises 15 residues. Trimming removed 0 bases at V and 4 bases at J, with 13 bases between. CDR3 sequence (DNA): TGTGCCAGCAGCTTGGTTCCGGGTCAGGGAGAGACCCAGTACTTC. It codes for CASSLVPGQGETQYF.

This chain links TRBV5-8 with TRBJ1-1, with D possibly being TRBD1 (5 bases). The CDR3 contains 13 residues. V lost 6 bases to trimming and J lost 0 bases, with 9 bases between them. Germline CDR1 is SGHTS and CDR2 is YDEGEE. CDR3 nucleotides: TGTGCCAGCAACGGACATCTGAACACTGAAGCTTTCTTT. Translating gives CASNGHLNTEAFF.

The CDR3 loop is CASSPERGGYGYTF. The CDR3 nucleotides read TGTGCCAGTAGTCCGGAAAGGGGAGGCTATGGCTACACCTTC. The chain couples TRBV19 to TRBJ1-2; possible D gene TRBD1, 5 bases. Trimming removed 5 bases at V and 4 bases at J, with 14 bases between. This CDR3 has 14 residues. Germline V gives CDR1 LNHDA, CDR2 SQIVND (reference sequence).

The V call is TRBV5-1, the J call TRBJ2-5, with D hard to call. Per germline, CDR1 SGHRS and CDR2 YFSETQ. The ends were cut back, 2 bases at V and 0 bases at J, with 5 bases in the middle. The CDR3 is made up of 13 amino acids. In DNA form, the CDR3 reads TGCGCCAGCAGCTTCCCGTACCAAGAGACCCAGTACTTC. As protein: CASSFPYQETQYF.

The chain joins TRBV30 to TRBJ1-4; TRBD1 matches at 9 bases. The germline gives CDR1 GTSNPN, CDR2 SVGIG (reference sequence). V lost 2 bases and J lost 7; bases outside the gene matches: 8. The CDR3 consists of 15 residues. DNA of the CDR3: TGTGCCTGGAGTCGGAACAGGGGGCTTTCTGAAAAACTGTTTTTT. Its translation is CAWSRNRGLSEKLFF.

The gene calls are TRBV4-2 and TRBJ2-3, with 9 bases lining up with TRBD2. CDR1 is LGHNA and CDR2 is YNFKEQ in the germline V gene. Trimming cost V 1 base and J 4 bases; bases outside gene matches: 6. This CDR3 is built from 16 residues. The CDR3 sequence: CASSQAPRLAADTQYF. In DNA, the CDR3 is TGTGCCAGCAGCCAAGCCCCGCGACTAGCGGCAGATACGCAGTATTTT.

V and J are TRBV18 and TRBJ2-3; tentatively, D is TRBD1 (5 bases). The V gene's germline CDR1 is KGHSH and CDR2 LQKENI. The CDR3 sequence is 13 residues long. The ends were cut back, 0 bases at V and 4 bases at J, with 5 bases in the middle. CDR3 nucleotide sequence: TGTGCCAGCTCACCACCAGGGGCAGATACGCAGTATTTT. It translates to CASSPPGADTQYF.

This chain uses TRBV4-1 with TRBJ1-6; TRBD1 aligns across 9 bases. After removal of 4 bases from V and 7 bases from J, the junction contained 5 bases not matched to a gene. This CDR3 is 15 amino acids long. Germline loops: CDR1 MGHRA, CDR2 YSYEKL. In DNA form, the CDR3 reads TGCGCCAGCAGCCCCTGGGACAGGGTGAATTCACCCCTCCACTTT. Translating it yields CASSPWDRVNSPLHF.

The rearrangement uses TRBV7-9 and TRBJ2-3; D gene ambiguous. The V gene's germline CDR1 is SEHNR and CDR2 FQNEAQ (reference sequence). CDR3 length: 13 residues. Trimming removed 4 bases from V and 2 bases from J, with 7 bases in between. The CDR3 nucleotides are TGTGCCAGCAGCTCTAACCCCACAGATACGCAGTATTTT. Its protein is CASSSNPTDTQYF.

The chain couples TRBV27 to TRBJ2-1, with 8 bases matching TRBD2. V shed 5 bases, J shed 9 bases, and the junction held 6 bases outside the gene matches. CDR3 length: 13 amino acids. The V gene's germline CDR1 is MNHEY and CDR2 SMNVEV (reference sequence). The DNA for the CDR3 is TGTGCCAGCAGTGCCGGGACTAGAGTTGAGCAGTTCTTC. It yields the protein CASSAGTRVEQFF.

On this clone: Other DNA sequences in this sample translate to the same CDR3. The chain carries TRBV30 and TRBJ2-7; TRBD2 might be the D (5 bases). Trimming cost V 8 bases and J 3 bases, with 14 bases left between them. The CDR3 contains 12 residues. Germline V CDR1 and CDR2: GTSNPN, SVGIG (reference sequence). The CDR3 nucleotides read TGTGCCCGGCTCGAGGACTTCTACGAGCAGTACTTC. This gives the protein CARLEDFYEQYF.

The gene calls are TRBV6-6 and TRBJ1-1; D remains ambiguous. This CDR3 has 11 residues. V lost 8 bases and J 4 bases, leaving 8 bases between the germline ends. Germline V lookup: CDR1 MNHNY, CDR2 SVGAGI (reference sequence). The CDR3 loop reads CASEVATEAFF. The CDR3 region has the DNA TGTGCCAGCGAGGTTGCCACTGAAGCTTTCTTT.

CDR3 in DNA: TGCAGCGTTGGGGAGGGCGCGGGGTATGGCTACACCTTC. It yields the protein CSVGEGAGYGYTF. The chain is built from TRBV29-1 and TRBJ1-2; no clear D gene. The ends were cut back, 4 bases at V and 5 bases at J, with 14 bases in the middle. The CDR3 is 13 residues long. The germline gives CDR1 SQVTM, CDR2 ANQGSEA.

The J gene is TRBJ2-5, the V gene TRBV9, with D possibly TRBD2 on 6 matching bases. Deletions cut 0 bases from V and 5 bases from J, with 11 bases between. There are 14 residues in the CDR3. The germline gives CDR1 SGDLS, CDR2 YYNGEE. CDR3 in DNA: TGTGCCAGCAGCGTAGCGGGACTCGGGGAGACCCAGTACTTC. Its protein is CASSVAGLGETQYF.

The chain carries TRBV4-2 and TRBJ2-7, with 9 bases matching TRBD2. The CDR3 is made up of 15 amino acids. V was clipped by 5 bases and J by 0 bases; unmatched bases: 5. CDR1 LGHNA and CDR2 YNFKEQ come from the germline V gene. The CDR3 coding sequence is TGTGCCAGCAGCGCGAGCGGGAGGACCTCCTACGAGCAGTACTTC. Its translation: CASSASGRTSYEQYF.

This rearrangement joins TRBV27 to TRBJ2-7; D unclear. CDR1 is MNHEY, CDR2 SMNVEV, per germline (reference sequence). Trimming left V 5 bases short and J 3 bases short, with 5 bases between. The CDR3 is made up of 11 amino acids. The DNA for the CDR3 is TGTGCCAGCAGTACGGTCTACGAGCAGTACTTC. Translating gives CASSTVYEQYF.

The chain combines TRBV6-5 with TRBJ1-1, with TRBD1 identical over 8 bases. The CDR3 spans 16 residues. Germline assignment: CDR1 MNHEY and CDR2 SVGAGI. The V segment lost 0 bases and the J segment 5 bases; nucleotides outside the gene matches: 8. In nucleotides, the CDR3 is TGTGCCAGCAGTTACTCCAGAACAGGGGGACGAACTGAAGCTTTCTTT. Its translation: CASSYSRTGGRTEAFF.